This T cell receptor (beta chain) emerged from a study of monozygotic twins with inflammatory bowel disease. Study-wide findings and caveats: It was in IBD patients that TCRbeta diversity (inverse Simpson) was lower than in healthy co-twins.

Concerning this clonotype: Its matching antigen is unknown.

TCRdb reprocessed the 5' RACE reads; each CDR3 protein has one entry and no DNA is given. Here the sample table reports 190,000 or so distinct CDR3 sequences. Germline V gene lookup returns CDR1 MNHEY and CDR2 SVGAGI. CDR3 length: 14 residues. The chain is built from TRBV6-5 and TRBJ1-2. Sequenced: blood. The TCR originated in a human donor with ulcerative colitis or Crohn's disease, or a healthy co-twin of an affected twin (not recorded which). The CDR3 spells CASSYDTASGGYTF.